This record covers a single TCR beta chain. This record comes from a study of blood T cell repertoires in COVID-19. Overall study: Both acute and convalescent COVID-19 samples were obtained from the United States, Italy and Spain. T cells, B-cell-depleted T cells, or PBMCs provided the cDNA or gDNA that served as material.

The CDR3 totals 14 residues. Germline assignment: CDR1 LNHDA and CDR2 SQIVND (reference sequence). The V gene end was trimmed by 5 bases and the J gene end by 6 bases; junction bases not matched to a gene: 7. TCRdb keeps only in-frame clones here, not all; method: immunoSEQ multiplex PCR. Here the sample spans approximately 26,000 clones, roughly 71% being singletons. This clonotype was obtained from an elderly man with active or convalescent COVID-19. Sequencing used peripheral blood. V and J are TRBV19 and TRBJ2-1, with 7 bases that match TRBD1. CDR3 DNA: TGTGCCAGTAGTGAGGGGGCATACTCCAATGAGCAGTTCTTC. Protein: CASSEGAYSNEQFF.